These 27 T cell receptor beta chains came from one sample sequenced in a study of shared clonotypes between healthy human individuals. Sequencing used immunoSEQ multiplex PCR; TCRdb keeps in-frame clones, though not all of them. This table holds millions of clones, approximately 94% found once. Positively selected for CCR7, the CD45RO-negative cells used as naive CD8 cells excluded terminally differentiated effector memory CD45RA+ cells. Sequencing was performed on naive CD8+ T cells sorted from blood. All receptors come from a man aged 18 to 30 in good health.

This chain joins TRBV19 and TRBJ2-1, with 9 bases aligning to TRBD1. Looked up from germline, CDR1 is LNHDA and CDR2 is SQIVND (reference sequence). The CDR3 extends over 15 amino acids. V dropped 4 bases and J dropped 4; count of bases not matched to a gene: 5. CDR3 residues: CASSTYGTGYNEQFF. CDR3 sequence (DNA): TGTGCCAGTAGTACTTACGGGACAGGGTACAATGAGCAGTTCTTC.

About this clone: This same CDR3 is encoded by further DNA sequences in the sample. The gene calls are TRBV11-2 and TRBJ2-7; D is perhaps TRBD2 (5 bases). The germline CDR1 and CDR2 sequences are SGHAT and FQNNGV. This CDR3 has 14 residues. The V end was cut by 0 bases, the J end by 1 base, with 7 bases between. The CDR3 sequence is CASSLDPGSYEQYF. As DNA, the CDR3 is TGTGCCAGCAGCTTAGATCCGGGATCCTACGAGCAGTACTTC.

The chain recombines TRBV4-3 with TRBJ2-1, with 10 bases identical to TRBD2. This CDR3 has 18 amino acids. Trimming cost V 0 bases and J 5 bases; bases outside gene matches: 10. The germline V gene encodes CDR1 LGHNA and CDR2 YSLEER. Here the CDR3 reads CASSQDRLEREGHNEQFF. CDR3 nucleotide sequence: TGCGCCAGCAGCCAAGATCGATTGGAGCGGGAGGGCCACAATGAGCAGTTCTTC.

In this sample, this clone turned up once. DNA for the CDR3: TGTGCCAGCAGTTTAATCGGACTAGCCTACAATGAGCAGTTCTTC. It is translated as CASSLIGLAYNEQFF. The chain links TRBV27 to TRBJ2-1; TRBD2 matches at 7 bases. The V segment lost 2 bases and the J segment 2 bases; nucleotides outside the gene matches: 3. CDR3 length: 15 residues. Germline V gives CDR1 MNHEY, CDR2 SMNVEV (reference sequence).

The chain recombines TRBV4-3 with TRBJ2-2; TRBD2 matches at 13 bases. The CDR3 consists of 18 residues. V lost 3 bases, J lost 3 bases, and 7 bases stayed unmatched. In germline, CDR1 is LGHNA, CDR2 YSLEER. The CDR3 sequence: CASSQDQLAGGDTGELFF. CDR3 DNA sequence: TGCGCCAGCAGCCAGGACCAACTAGCGGGAGGGGACACCGGGGAGCTGTTTTTT.

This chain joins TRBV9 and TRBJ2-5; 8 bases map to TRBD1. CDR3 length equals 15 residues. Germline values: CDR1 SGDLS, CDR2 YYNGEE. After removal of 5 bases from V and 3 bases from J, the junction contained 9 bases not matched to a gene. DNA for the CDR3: TGTGCCAGCAGTGAAGAGGACAGGGTAGAAGAGACCCAGTACTTC. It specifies CASSEEDRVEETQYF.

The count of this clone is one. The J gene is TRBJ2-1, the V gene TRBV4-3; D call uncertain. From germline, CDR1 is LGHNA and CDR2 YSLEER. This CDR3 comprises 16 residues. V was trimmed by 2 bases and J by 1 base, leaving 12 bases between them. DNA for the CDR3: TGCGCCAGCAGCCAATTCTGGCTAGAATCCTACAATGAGCAGTTCTTC. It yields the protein CASSQFWLESYNEQFF.

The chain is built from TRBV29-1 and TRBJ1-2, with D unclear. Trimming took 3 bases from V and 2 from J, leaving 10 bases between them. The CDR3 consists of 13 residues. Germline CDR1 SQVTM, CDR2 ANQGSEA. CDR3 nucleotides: TGCAGCGTTGAGCGGTTTGAGAACTATGGCTACACCTTC. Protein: CSVERFENYGYTF.

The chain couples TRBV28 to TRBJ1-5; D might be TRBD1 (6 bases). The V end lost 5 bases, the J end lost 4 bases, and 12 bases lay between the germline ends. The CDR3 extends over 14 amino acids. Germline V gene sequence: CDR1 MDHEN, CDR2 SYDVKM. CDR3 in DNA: TGTGCCAGCAGTGCCGGGACAATTAATCAGCCCCAGCATTTT. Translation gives CASSAGTINQPQHF.

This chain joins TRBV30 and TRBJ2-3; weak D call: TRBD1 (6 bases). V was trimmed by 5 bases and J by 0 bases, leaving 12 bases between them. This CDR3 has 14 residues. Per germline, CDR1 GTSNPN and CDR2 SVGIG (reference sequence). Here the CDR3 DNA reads TGTGCCTGGGGGGGCATTTCTAGCACAGATACGCAGTATTTT. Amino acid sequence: CAWGGISSTDTQYF.

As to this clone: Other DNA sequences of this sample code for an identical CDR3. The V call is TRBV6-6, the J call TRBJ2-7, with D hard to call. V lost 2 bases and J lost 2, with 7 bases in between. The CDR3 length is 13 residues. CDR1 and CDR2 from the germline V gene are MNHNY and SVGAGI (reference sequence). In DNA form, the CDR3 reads TGTGCCAGCAGTTACAGTGAAGCCTACGAGCAGTACTTC. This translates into CASSYSEAYEQYF.

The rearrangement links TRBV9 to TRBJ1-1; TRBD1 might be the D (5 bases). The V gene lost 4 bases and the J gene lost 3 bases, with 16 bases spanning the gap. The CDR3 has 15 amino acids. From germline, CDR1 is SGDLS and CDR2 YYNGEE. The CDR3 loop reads CASSHPRGVDTEAFF. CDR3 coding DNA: TGTGCCAGCAGCCACCCCCGGGGGGTGGACACTGAAGCTTTCTTT.

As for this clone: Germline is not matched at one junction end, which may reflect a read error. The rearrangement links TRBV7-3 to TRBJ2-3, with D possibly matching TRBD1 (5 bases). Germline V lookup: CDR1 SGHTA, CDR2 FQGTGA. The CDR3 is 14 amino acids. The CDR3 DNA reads TGTGCCAGCGCCCGGGCAGGGAAAACAGGTACGCAGTATTTT. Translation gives CASARAGKTGTQYF.

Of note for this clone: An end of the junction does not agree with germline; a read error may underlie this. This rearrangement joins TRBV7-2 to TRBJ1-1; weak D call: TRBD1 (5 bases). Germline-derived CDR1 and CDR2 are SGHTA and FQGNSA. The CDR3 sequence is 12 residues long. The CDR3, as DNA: TGTGCCAGCAGTAATGGCGACAGCTATCTGGGGTTT. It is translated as CASSNGDSYLGF.

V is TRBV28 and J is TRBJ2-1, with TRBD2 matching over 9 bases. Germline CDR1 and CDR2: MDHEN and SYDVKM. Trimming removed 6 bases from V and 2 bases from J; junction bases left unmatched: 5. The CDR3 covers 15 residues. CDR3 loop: CASSGGLAPYNEQFF. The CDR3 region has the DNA TGTGCCAGCAGCGGCGGACTAGCGCCCTACAATGAGCAGTTCTTC.

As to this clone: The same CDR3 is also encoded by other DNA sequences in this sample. CDR3 bases: TGCGCCAGCAGCCAAGTACTAGCGGGAGGAGAGACCCAGTACTTC. Its translation is CASSQVLAGGETQYF. V gene TRBV4-3 combines with J gene TRBJ2-5, with TRBD2 identical over 12 bases. CDR1 is LGHNA, CDR2 YSLEER, per germline. This CDR3 region has 15 residues. The V and J ends lost 1 base and 4 bases, in that order; junction bases with no gene match: 1.

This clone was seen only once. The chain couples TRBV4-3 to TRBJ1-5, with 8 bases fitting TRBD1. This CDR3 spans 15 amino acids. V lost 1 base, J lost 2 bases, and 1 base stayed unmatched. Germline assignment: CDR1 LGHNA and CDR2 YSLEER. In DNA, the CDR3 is TGCGCCAGCAGCCAAGGGACAGGGCGCAATCAGCCCCAGCATTTT. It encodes CASSQGTGRNQPQHF.

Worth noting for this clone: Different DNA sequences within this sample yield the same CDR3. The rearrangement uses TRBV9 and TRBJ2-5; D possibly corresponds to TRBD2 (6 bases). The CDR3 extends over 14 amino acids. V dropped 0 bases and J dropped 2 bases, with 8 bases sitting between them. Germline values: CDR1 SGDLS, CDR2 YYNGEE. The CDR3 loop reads CASSVGGGQETQYF. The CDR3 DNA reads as TGTGCCAGCAGCGTAGGAGGAGGGCAAGAGACCCAGTACTTC.

CDR3 in amino acids: CASSSRGGAETTGELFF. The CDR3 DNA is TGTGCCAGCAGCTCCCGGGGAGGGGCGGAGACCACCGGGGAGCTGTTTTTT. The chain employs TRBV11-3 and TRBJ2-2; 7 bases match TRBD2. V lost 4 bases and J lost 4; bases outside the gene matches: 12. The CDR3 runs to 17 residues. Germline V gene sequence: CDR1 SGHNT, CDR2 YENEEA.

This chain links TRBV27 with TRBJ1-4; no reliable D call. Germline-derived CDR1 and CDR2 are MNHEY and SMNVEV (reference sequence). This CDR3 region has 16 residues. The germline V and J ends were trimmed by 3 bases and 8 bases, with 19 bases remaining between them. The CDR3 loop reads CASSFLGVVGSEKLFF. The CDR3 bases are TGTGCCAGCAGTTTCCTAGGAGTGGTAGGGAGCGAAAAACTGTTTTTT.

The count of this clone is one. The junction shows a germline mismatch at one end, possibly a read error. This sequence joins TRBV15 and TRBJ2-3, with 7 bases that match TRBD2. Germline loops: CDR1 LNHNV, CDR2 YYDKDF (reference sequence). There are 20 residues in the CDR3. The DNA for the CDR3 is TGTGCCACCAGCGGAGAACCAGGGAGGGTAAAAACGTCTAGCACAGATACGCAGTATTTT. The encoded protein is CATSGEPGRVKTSSTDTQYF. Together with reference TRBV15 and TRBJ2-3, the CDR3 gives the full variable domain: DAMVIQNPRYQVTQFGKPVTLSCSQTLNHNVMYWYQQKSSQAPKLLFHYYDKDFNNEADTPDNFQSRRPNTSFCFLDIRSPGLGDTAMYLCATSGEPGRVKTSSTDTQYFGPGTRLTVL.

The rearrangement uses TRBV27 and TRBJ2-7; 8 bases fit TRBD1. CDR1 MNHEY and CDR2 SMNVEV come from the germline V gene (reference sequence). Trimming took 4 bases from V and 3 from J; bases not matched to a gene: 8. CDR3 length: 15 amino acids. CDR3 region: CASSSGQGELYEQYF. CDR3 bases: TGTGCCAGCAGTTCTGGACAGGGAGAGCTCTACGAGCAGTACTTC.

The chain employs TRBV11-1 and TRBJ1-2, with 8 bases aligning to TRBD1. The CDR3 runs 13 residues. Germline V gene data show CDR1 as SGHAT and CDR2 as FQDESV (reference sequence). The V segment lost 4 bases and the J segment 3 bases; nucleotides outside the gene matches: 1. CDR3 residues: CASSSDRDYGYTF. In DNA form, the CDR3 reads TGTGCCAGCAGCTCGGACAGGGACTATGGCTACACCTTC.

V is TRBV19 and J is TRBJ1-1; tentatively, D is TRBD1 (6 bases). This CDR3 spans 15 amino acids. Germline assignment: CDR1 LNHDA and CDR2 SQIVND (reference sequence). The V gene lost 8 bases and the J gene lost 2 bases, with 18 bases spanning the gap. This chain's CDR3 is CASQIQQGRNTEAFF. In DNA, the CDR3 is TGTGCCAGTCAAATCCAACAGGGCAGAAACACTGAAGCTTTCTTT.

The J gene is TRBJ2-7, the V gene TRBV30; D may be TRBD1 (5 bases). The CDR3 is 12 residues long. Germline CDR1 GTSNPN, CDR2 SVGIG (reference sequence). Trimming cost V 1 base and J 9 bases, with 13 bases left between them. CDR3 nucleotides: TGTGCCTGGAGTGCTCCAGGGTCGGGGCAGTACTTC. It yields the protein CAWSAPGSGQYF.

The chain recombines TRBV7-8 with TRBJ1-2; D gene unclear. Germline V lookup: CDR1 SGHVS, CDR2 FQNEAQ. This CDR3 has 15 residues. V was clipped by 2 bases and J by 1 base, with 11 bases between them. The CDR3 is CASSLYGSINYGYTF. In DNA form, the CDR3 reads TGTGCCAGCAGCTTATATGGGAGTATTAACTATGGCTACACCTTC. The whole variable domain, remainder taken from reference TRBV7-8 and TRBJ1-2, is GAGVSQSPRYKVAKRGQDVALRCDPISGHVSLFWYQQALGQGPEFLTYFQNEAQLDKSGLPSDRFFAERPEGSVSTLKIQRTQQEDSAVYLCASSLYGSINYGYTFGSGTRLTVV.

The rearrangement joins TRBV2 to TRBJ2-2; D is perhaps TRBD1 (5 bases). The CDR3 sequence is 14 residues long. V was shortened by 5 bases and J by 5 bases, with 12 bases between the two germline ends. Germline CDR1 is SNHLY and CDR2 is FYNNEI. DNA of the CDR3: TGTGCCAGCAGTCCAGGGCGCCAGACCGGGGAGCTGTTTTTT. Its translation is CASSPGRQTGELFF.